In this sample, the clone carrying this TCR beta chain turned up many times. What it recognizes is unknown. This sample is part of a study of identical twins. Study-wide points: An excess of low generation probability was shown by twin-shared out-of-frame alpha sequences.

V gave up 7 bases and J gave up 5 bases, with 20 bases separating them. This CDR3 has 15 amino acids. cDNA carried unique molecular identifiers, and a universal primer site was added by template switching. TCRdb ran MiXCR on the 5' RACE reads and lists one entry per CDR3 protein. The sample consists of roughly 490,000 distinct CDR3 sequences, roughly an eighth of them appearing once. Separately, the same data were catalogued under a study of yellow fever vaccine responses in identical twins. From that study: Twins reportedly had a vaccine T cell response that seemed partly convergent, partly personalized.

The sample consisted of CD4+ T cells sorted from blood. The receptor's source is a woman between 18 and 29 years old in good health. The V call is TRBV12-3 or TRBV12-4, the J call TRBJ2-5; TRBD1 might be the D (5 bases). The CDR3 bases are TGTGCCAGCACCTCCCGGGCCCAGGGCAAGGAGACCCAGTACTTC. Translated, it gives CASTSRAQGKETQYF.